A selection of T cell receptor beta chains follows, all from one sample in a study of cytomegalovirus exposure and HLA in healthy donors. Method: immunoSEQ multiplex PCR; TCRdb's copy keeps in-frame clones and lacks some. The sample includes roughly 120,000 clones, 75% to 85% of them seen just once. What was sequenced was PBMCs. The receptors come from a man aged 25-45 years in good health and CMV-seropositive. Each CDR3 is given with its conserved first and last residue. A D gene is named only where the DNA matches it firmly. Clone sizes are given selectively: once, few, many, or a class where the clone is expanded.

>TRBV9|-|TRBJ2-5|once
TGTGCCAGCAGCGTAGAAGGTTTAGCGGAACAAGAGACCCAGTACTTC
CASSVEGLAEQETQYF
>TRBV21-1|-|TRBJ1-5|-
TGTGCCAGCAACCCAGACAGGGGGCCTGCCGGGCCCCAGCATTTT
CASNPDRGPAGPQHF
>TRBV4-1|-|TRBJ2-3|-
TGCGCCAGCAGCCAAAAAGTACTAGAAGATACGCAGTATTTT
CASSQKVLEDTQYF
>TRBV18|TRBD2|TRBJ2-7|-
TGTGCCAGCTCACCACGAGGGGGTAGCGGGAGCCGATACGAGCAGTACTTC
CASSPRGGSGSRYEQYF
>TRBV19|-|TRBJ1-5|-
TGTGCCAGTGAAGGCGGGGACGGTGGTTCTCCGAGCAATCAGCCCCAGCATTTT
CASEGGDGGSPSNQPQHF
>TRBV2|-|TRBJ1-4|-
TGTGCCAGCAGACTCCAAAGAGGTGAAAAACTGTTTTTT
CASRLQRGEKLFF
>TRBV7-2|-|TRBJ2-7|-
TGTGCCAGCAGCTTAAAAGAGAGCTCCTACGAGCAGTACTTC
CASSLKESSYEQYF
>TRBV4-3|TRBD1|TRBJ1-2|few
TGCGCCAGCAGCCGGACAGGCTATGGCTACACCTTC
CASSRTGYGYTF
>TRBV5-4|TRBD2|TRBJ2-4|-
TGTGCCAGCAGCCCAAAGGAAGGGGGACTAGCCAAAAACAGTCAGTACTTC
CASSPKEGGLAKNSQYF
>TRBV6-6|TRBD1|TRBJ2-1|-
TGTGCCAGCAGTTACCGGGGACAGCGAGACAATGAGCAGTTCTTC
CASSYRGQRDNEQFF
>TRBV30|-|TRBJ1-2|-
TGTGCCCCCAACGGAGGGTATGGCTACACCTTC
CAPNGGYGYTF
>TRBV7-9|-|TRBJ2-7|-
TGTGCCAGCAACTCACTTTACGCGCAGTACTTC
CASNSLYAQYF
>TRBV2|TRBD1|TRBJ2-3|-
TGTGCCAGCAGTACGACAGGGGGCTGGCAGTATTTT
CASSTTGGWQYF
>TRBV28|-|TRBJ1-5|-
TGTGCCAGCAGTTTCGGAGGAACCGGTAGCAATCAGCCCCAGCATTTT
CASSFGGTGSNQPQHF
>TRBV28|-|TRBJ2-7|-
TGTGCCAGCAGCATGGGGGGGGCCGGCGAGCAGTACTTC
CASSMGGAGEQYF
>TRBV6-4|TRBD2|TRBJ2-1|-
TGTGCCAGCAGTGACCGAGCGGGATCCTACAATGAGCAGTTCTTC
CASSDRAGSYNEQFF
>TRBV19|-|TRBJ1-1|-
TGTGCCAGTAGTACCGGGTCAAACACTGAAGCTTTCTTT
CASSTGSNTEAFF
>TRBV7-8|-|TRBJ1-1|-
TGTGCCAGCAGCCTTAGCCTGCTGAACACTGAAGCTTTCTTT
CASSLSLLNTEAFF
>TRBV7-9|-|TRBJ2-5|-
TGTGCCAGCAGCCCCCGCACGTGGGGCTACCAAGAGACCCAGTACTTC
CASSPRTWGYQETQYF
>TRBV2|TRBD1|TRBJ2-7|-
TGTGCCAGCAGGGAAGGGACAGGGGGCTTTTACGAGCAGTACTTC
CASREGTGGFYEQYF
>TRBV2|-|TRBJ1-2|once
TGTGCCAGCAGTGAAGACAGGGTTAAGATTCGGGAAAGCTACACCTTC
CASSEDRVKIRESYTF
>TRBV10-3|-|TRBJ1-2|-
TGTGCCATCAGCTGGGGGGGTGGCTACACCTTC
CAISWGGGYTF
>TRBV4-3|-|TRBJ2-7|-
TGCGCCAGCAGCCAAGATTTGAGCAGGGCCTCCTACGAGCAGTACTTC
CASSQDLSRASYEQYF
>TRBV4-3|TRBD1|TRBJ2-1|few
TGCGCCAGCAGCCAAGATCCAGGGGGCTCCTACAATGAGCAGTTCTTC
CASSQDPGGSYNEQFF
>TRBV18|TRBD1|TRBJ2-4|-
TGTGCCAGCTCACCTCTCCGGGACAGTAAAAACATTCAGTACTTC
CASSPLRDSKNIQYF
>TRBV27|-|TRBJ2-7|-
TGTGCCAGCAGTCCCTTTGGGGCCAGCTACGAGCAGTACTTC
CASSPFGASYEQYF
>TRBV4-2|-|TRBJ1-1|-
TGTGCCAGCAGCCAGAGTGGCAGGGCTTTCACTGAAGCTTTCTTT
CASSQSGRAFTEAFF
>TRBV5-1|TRBD1|TRBJ2-3|once
TGCGCCAGCCGGGGGACAGGGACCCATTCAGATACGCAGTATTTT
CASRGTGTHSDTQYF
>TRBV4-3|-|TRBJ2-7|-
TGCGCCAGCAGCCAGGGGGCCCCCGGCAGCCGGGGCGAGCAGTACTTC
CASSQGAPGSRGEQYF
>TRBV4-1|-|TRBJ2-5|few
TGCGCCAGCAGCCTAAGCCTCAGGACGGGATCTAGGTTGGAGACCCAGTACTTC
CASSLSLRTGSRLETQYF
>TRBV9|-|TRBJ1-4|few
TGTGCCAGCAGCGTAGATCAGAATGAAAAACTGTTTTTT
CASSVDQNEKLFF
>TRBV5-4|TRBD2|TRBJ2-3|-
TGTGCCAGCAAATTCCTAGCGGGGGGCCCAGATACGCAGTATTTT
CASKFLAGGPDTQYF
>TRBV6-1|TRBD1|TRBJ1-1|once
TGTGCCAGCAGTTGGACAGGTCTTAACACTGAAGCTTTCTTT
CASSWTGLNTEAFF
>TRBV7-7|TRBD1|TRBJ2-5|few
TGTGCTAGCAGCGTAGGACAGGACGCGGAGACCCAGTACTTC
CASSVGQDAETQYF
>TRBV11-1|-|TRBJ2-5|-
TGTGCCAGCAGCTTTAACCGGGAGACCCAGTACTTC
CASSFNRETQYF
>TRBV5-1|TRBD1|TRBJ1-1|-
TGCGCCAGCAGCGAAGGGGGCAACACTGAAGCTTTCTTT
CASSEGGNTEAFF
>TRBV2|-|TRBJ1-5|-
TGTGCCACCTCGATACAGGGTAGTGCTCAGCCCCAGCATTTT
CATSIQGSAQPQHF
>TRBV27|-|TRBJ1-1|-
TGTGCCAGCAGTTTGGGGGGGCTCACTGAAGCTTTCTTT
CASSLGGLTEAFF
>TRBV9|-|TRBJ2-3|-
TGTGCCAGCAGCGCACGGTGGGTCAGGGGAGATACGCAGTATTTT
CASSARWVRGDTQYF
>TRBV28|TRBD1|TRBJ1-1|-
TGTGCCAGCAGTTTGCTTGGTTCCCGGGACAGGGGGCTGGGCACTGAAGCTTTCTTT
CASSLLGSRDRGLGTEAFF
>TRBV6-1|-|TRBJ2-7|-
TGTGCCAGCAGTGCCCGGACAGGCGGGATTTACGAGCAGTACTTC
CASSARTGGIYEQYF
>TRBV7-2|TRBD1|TRBJ1-5|-
TGTGCCAGCAGCTCACAGGGGTTCGTCGGTCAGCCCCAGCATTTT
CASSSQGFVGQPQHF
>TRBV4-2|TRBD2|TRBJ2-2|few
TGTGCCAGCAGCCGCCAGGGAGGGTCCCCCTCCGGGGAGCTGTTTTTT
CASSRQGGSPSGELFF
>TRBV2|-|TRBJ2-5|-
TGTGCCAGCAGTGAATTCGGCGGAGAGACCCAGTACTTC
CASSEFGGETQYF
>TRBV10-3|TRBD2|TRBJ2-7|-
TGTGCCATCAGTGAAAAGCGGGAGGACCACGAGCAGTACTTC
CAISEKREDHEQYF
>TRBV11-2|TRBD1|TRBJ2-3|-
TGTGCCAGCAGCAGGACAGGGTCCACAGATACGCAGTATTTT
CASSRTGSTDTQYF
>TRBV12-5|TRBD1|TRBJ1-1|once
TGTGCTAGTGGTTTGGGCGGGACAGGATACGGTGAAGCTTTCTTT
CASGLGGTGYGEAFF
>TRBV9|-|TRBJ2-7|few
TGTGCCAGCAGCTCCTCGACAGGTTCTTACTACGAGCAGTACTTC
CASSSSTGSYYEQYF
>TRBV18|TRBD1|TRBJ2-3|-
TGTGCCAGCTCACCACGCTCGGGTAGGGACAGTGAATATTTT
CASSPRSGRDSEYF
>TRBV6-5|-|TRBJ2-5|-
TGTGCCAGCAGTTACCTCACAGGGATATCCCAGTACTTC
CASSYLTGISQYF